Shown below are 30 T cell receptor beta chains from a single sample sequenced in a study of blood T cell repertoires in COVID-19. Sequenced by immunoSEQ multiplex PCR; TCRdb stores in-frame clones only, minus some. This sample has over 200,000 clones, with approximately 88% found just once. Sequenced sample: peripheral blood. The receptors shown here come from a human donor in a cohort sampled during active COVID-19.

A single count supports this clone. This rearrangement joins TRBV5-1 to TRBJ1-5; 7 bases are a match to TRBD1. Trimming at V came to 4 bases and at J to 6 bases, leaving 7 bases not matched to a gene. The germline V gene encodes CDR1 SGHRS and CDR2 YFSETQ. This CDR3 contains 14 residues. The chain's CDR3 is CASSPDRVGQPQHF. The CDR3 region has the DNA TGCGCCAGCAGCCCCGACAGGGTGGGTCAGCCCCAGCATTTT. Combining the CDR3 with reference TRBV5-1 and TRBJ1-5 gives the whole variable domain KAGVTQTPRYLIKTRGQQVTLSCSPISGHRSVSWYQQTPGQGLQFLFEYFSETQRNKGNFPGRFSGRQFSNSRSEMNVSTLELGDSALYLCASSPDRVGQPQHFGDGTRLSIL.

The chain combines TRBV30 with TRBJ2-7; TRBD1 aligns across 7 bases. Germline assignment: CDR1 GTSNPN and CDR2 SVGIG (reference sequence). The CDR3 has 14 amino acids. Trimming cost V 4 bases and J 2 bases; bases outside gene matches: 8. The CDR3 sequence: CAWTRWDSPYEQYF. In DNA, the CDR3 is TGTGCCTGGACACGCTGGGACAGCCCCTACGAGCAGTACTTC.

The CDR3 bases are TGTGCCAGCAGCTTGACAGGGGGCGCGTCAGATACGCAGTATTTT. Translation gives CASSLTGGASDTQYF. The chain carries TRBV28 and TRBJ2-3; 10 bases agree with TRBD1. Per germline, CDR1 MDHEN and CDR2 SYDVKM. This CDR3 is built from 15 residues. V lost 6 bases, J lost 4 bases, and 7 bases stayed unmatched. Drawing the rest from reference TRBV28 and TRBJ2-3, the complete variable domain is DVKVTQSSRYLVKRTGEKVFLECVQDMDHENMFWYRQDPGLGLRLIYFSYDVKMKEKGDIPEGYSVSREKKERFSLILESASTNQTSMYLCASSLTGGASDTQYFGPGTRLTVL.

V is TRBV7-3 and J is TRBJ1-1; D is unresolved. The length of the CDR3 is 13 residues. Germline CDR1 and CDR2: SGHTA and FQGTGA. V lost 0 bases to trimming and J lost 6 bases, with 8 bases between them. CDR3 amino acids: CASSLTVSAEAFF. The CDR3 coding sequence is TGTGCCAGCAGCTTAACGGTGTCGGCTGAAGCTTTCTTT.

V gene TRBV12-3 or TRBV12-4 combines with J gene TRBJ1-5; TRBD1 is a possible D gene (5 bases). V lost 3 bases, J lost 7 bases, and 10 bases lay in between. The CDR3 has 13 amino acids. CDR3 region: CASSFGRGQPQHF. CDR3 DNA sequence: TGTGCCAGCAGTTTCGGGCGGGGGCAGCCCCAGCATTTT.

The V and J genes are TRBV27 and TRBJ1-1; TRBD1 aligns across 7 bases. Germline V gives CDR1 MNHEY, CDR2 SMNVEV (reference sequence). V shed 11 bases, J shed 9 bases, and the junction held 12 bases outside the gene matches. The CDR3 length is 12 residues. CDR3 region: CAAGGTVGKAFF. The CDR3 nucleotides are TGTGCCGCAGGGGGGACAGTGGGGAAAGCTTTCTTT.

The rearrangement uses TRBV12-3 or TRBV12-4 and TRBJ2-7; weak D call: TRBD2 (6 bases). Deletions cut 3 bases from V and 5 bases from J, with 11 bases between. CDR3 length: 13 residues. CDR3 sequence: CASSLEGYHEQYF. CDR3 DNA sequence: TGTGCCAGCAGTTTGGAGGGGTACCACGAGCAGTACTTC.

This clone was detected only a few times. The genes are TRBV20-1 and TRBJ1-1, with D perhaps TRBD1 (5 bases). V gave up 3 bases and J gave up 3 bases, with 14 bases separating them. Germline CDR1 DFQATT, CDR2 SNEGSKA (reference sequence). CDR3 length: 14 residues. The chain's CDR3 is CSASGGGGDTEAFF. CDR3 DNA sequence: TGCAGTGCTAGTGGGGGGGGTGGAGACACTGAAGCTTTCTTT.

In its sample, this clone was seen once. The V gene is TRBV25-1, the J gene TRBJ1-1, with 8 nucleotides matching TRBD1. The CDR3 loop spans 15 amino acids. V lost 2 bases to trimming and J lost 4 bases; unmatched junction nucleotides: 6. Germline CDR1 is MGHDK and CDR2 is SYGVNS. CDR3 sequence reads: CASSEQGARGTEAFF. The CDR3 DNA sequence: TGTGCCAGCAGTGAACAGGGGGCGAGAGGCACTGAAGCTTTCTTT. Together with reference TRBV25-1 and TRBJ1-1, the CDR3 gives the full variable domain: EADIYQTPRYLVIGTGKKITLECSQTMGHDKMYWYQQDPGMELHLIHYSYGVNSTEKGDLSSESTVSRIRTEHFPLTLESARPSHTSQYLCASSEQGARGTEAFFGQGTRLTVV.

The chain is built from TRBV24-1 and TRBJ2-1; D not resolved. The CDR3 has 15 amino acids. CDR1 and CDR2 (germline): KGHDR, SFDVKD. With 1 base removed from V and 5 bases from J, the gap between germline ends came to 11 bases. The CDR3 spells CATSDFRQHHNEQFF. The DNA for the CDR3 is TGTGCCACCAGTGATTTCAGGCAGCACCACAATGAGCAGTTCTTC.

The rearrangement uses TRBV30 and TRBJ2-3, with 8 bases matching TRBD2. The CDR3 contains 11 residues. V gave up 3 bases and J gave up 8 bases; unmatched junction bases: 1. CDR1 GTSNPN and CDR2 SVGIG come from the germline V gene (reference sequence). This CDR3 reads CAWSGGGTQYF. DNA for the CDR3: TGTGCCTGGAGCGGGGGGGGTACGCAGTATTTT.

The J gene is TRBJ2-7, the V gene TRBV27, with 8 bases matching TRBD2. Trimming removed 6 bases from V and 3 bases from J; junction bases left unmatched: 13. CDR3 length: 16 amino acids. Per germline, CDR1 MNHEY and CDR2 SMNVEV (reference sequence). CDR3 nucleotides: TGTGCCAGCAGCGCCGGAAGCGGGAGAGGGAGCTACGAGCAGTACTTC. This encodes CASSAGSGRGSYEQYF.

This chain connects TRBV5-1 to TRBJ2-7; D ambiguous. V was clipped by 2 bases and J by 6 bases, with 9 bases between them. Germline V gives CDR1 SGHRS, CDR2 YFSETQ. CDR3 length: 12 residues. CDR3 in DNA: TGCGCCAGCAGCTTCCTCTCTTCCGAGCAGTACTTC. It codes for CASSFLSSEQYF.

The rearrangement uses TRBV29-1 and TRBJ1-3; unclear D gene. Per germline, CDR1 SQVTM and CDR2 ANQGSEA. The V and J ends lost 5 bases and 4 bases respectively, with 12 bases between them. There are 13 residues in the CDR3. This chain's CDR3 is CSVWAPSGNTIYF. CDR3 nucleotides: TGCAGCGTTTGGGCCCCCTCAGGAAACACCATATATTTT.

The rearrangement uses TRBV11-2 and TRBJ2-3, with TRBD2 matching 10 bases. The CDR3 loop spans 14 amino acids. From germline, CDR1 is SGHAT and CDR2 FQNNGV. Losses at the gene ends were 6 bases for V and 13 bases for J; bases not matched to a gene: 13. The CDR3, as DNA: TGTGCCAGCAGTTCGGTGGTAGCGGGGGGTTTGGAGTATTTT. Translation gives CASSSVVAGGLEYF. Drawing the rest from reference TRBV11-2 and TRBJ2-3, the complete variable domain is EAGVAQSPRYKIIEKRQSVAFWCNPISGHATLYWYQQILGQGPKLLIQFQNNGVVDDSQLPKDRFSAERLKGVDSTLKIQPAKLEDSAVYLCASSSVVAGGLEYFGPGTRLTVL.

The V gene is TRBV6-6, the J gene TRBJ2-7, with D possibly matching TRBD1 (5 bases). The length of the CDR3 is 14 residues. V was trimmed by 4 bases and J by 6 bases, leaving 16 bases between them. Germline-derived CDR1 and CDR2 are MNHNY and SVGAGI (reference sequence). CDR3 in amino acids: CASSFAGREGEQYF. CDR3 in DNA: TGTGCCAGCAGTTTCGCCGGCAGGGAAGGCGAGCAGTACTTC.

This sequence joins TRBV6-6 and TRBJ1-3; D gene ambiguous. The length of the CDR3 is 16 residues. Germline-derived CDR1 and CDR2 are MNHNY and SVGAGI (reference sequence). The germline V and J ends were trimmed by 4 bases and 0 bases, with 13 bases remaining between them. In nucleotides, the CDR3 is TGTGCCAGCAGTTCCGCACCGGGTCACTCTGGAAACACCATATATTTT. Its protein product is CASSSAPGHSGNTIYF.

The rearrangement links TRBV15 to TRBJ2-5, with 9 bases aligning to TRBD1. This CDR3 has 13 residues. The V segment lost 6 bases and the J segment 5 bases; nucleotides outside the gene matches: 4. The germline V gene encodes CDR1 LNHNV and CDR2 YYDKDF (reference sequence). The CDR3 coding sequence is TGTGCCACCAGGGGGACAGGGTATGAGACCCAGTACTTC. Protein: CATRGTGYETQYF.

The sample holds a few counts of this clone. This chain uses TRBV5-1 with TRBJ1-4; the match to TRBD1 covers 7 bases. J was trimmed by 7 bases and V by 3 bases; bases with no gene match: 6. The CDR3 totals 14 residues. Germline V CDR1 and CDR2: SGHRS, YFSETQ. The CDR3 coding sequence is TGCGCCAGCAGCTCGCGACAGGGAGGTGAAAAACTGTTTTTT. It codes for CASSSRQGGEKLFF. Variable domain in full (rest from reference TRBV5-1 and TRBJ1-4): KAGVTQTPRYLIKTRGQQVTLSCSPISGHRSVSWYQQTPGQGLQFLFEYFSETQRNKGNFPGRFSGRQFSNSRSEMNVSTLELGDSALYLCASSSRQGGEKLFFGSGTQLSVL.

This clone was observed a few times. The CDR3 sequence: CASSVMAGPRGGYTF. The DNA of the CDR3 is TGTGCCAGCAGCGTAATGGCAGGCCCTAGGGGGGGCTACACCTTC. The genes are TRBV9 and TRBJ1-2; tentative D call: TRBD1 (6 bases). Germline V gene lookup returns CDR1 SGDLS and CDR2 YYNGEE. Trimming took 1 base from V and 8 from J, leaving 18 bases between them. The CDR3 is 15 residues long.

The chain links TRBV27 to TRBJ1-2, with 8 nucleotides matching TRBD1. Per the germline V gene, CDR1 is MNHEY and CDR2 is SMNVEV (reference sequence). The CDR3 is 15 residues long. Trimming removed 6 bases from V and 8 bases from J; junction bases left unmatched: 14. The CDR3 loop is CASRTRQGQRRGYTF. CDR3 in DNA: TGTGCCAGCAGAACCAGACAGGGGCAGAGACGGGGCTACACCTTC.

This rearrangement joins TRBV19 to TRBJ2-7; 9 bases align to TRBD1. Per germline, CDR1 LNHDA and CDR2 SQIVND (reference sequence). The J segment lost 6 bases and the V segment lost 6 bases, leaving 9 bases of the junction unmatched. The length of the CDR3 is 14 residues. CDR3 DNA: TGTGCCAGTAGGGGACAGGGCCTACTTACCGAGCAGTACTTC. This encodes CASRGQGLLTEQYF. Combining the CDR3 with reference TRBV19 and TRBJ2-7 gives the whole variable domain DGGITQSPKYLFRKEGQNVTLSCEQNLNHDAMYWYRQDPGQGLRLIYYSQIVNDFQKGDIAEGYSVSREKKESFPLTVTSAQKNPTAFYLCASRGQGLLTEQYFGPGTRLTVT.

This chain links TRBV19 with TRBJ1-3; D unresolved. Between the trimmed V and J ends, which lost 6 bases and 4 bases, there was a span of 7 bases. Germline V gives CDR1 LNHDA, CDR2 SQIVND (reference sequence). This CDR3 contains 12 residues. For the CDR3, the DNA is TGTGCCAGTAGACCAGGAGGAAACACCATATATTTT. Its translation is CASRPGGNTIYF. The whole variable domain, filled in from reference TRBV19 and TRBJ1-3, reads DGGITQSPKYLFRKEGQNVTLSCEQNLNHDAMYWYRQDPGQGLRLIYYSQIVNDFQKGDIAEGYSVSREKKESFPLTVTSAQKNPTAFYLCASRPGGNTIYFGEGSWLTVV.

The chain links TRBV4-2 to TRBJ1-4; 7 bases fit TRBD1. Germline CDR1 is LGHNA and CDR2 is YNFKEQ. With V trimmed by 1 base and J by 4 bases, 12 bases remained unmatched. The CDR3 loop spans 18 amino acids. The CDR3 spells CASSQGYPEAGGNEKLFF. The CDR3 nucleotides read TGTGCCAGCAGCCAAGGGTACCCGGAGGCAGGGGGTAATGAAAAACTGTTTTTT.

This clone occurred many times. The chain has TRBV19 and TRBJ2-1; the D gene is possibly TRBD1 (6 bases). Germline CDR1 reads LNHDA; CDR2 reads SQIVND (reference sequence). V was cut by 6 bases and J by 8 bases, with 20 bases left in between. The CDR3 covers 15 residues. In DNA form, the CDR3 reads TGTGCCAGTAGAGAGGCAGGGGCCGGTTGGGATGAGCAGTTCTTC. It codes for CASREAGAGWDEQFF.

The rearrangement joins TRBV6-2 or TRBV6-3 to TRBJ2-7; possibly TRBD1 for D (6 bases). V was cut by 6 bases and J by 4 bases, with 16 bases left in between. The CDR3 consists of 14 residues. Germline CDR1 is MNHEY and CDR2 is SVGEGT. In DNA form, the CDR3 reads TGTGCCAGCAGCCGACCTATACAGGGATACGAGCAGTACTTC. Its translation is CASSRPIQGYEQYF.

The chain carries TRBV6-2 or TRBV6-3 and TRBJ1-6, with D unresolved. The CDR3 runs to 14 residues. Germline values: CDR1 MNHEY, CDR2 SVGEGT. Between the trimmed V and J ends, which lost 2 bases and 4 bases, there was a span of 6 bases. The CDR3 DNA sequence: TGTGCCAGCAGTTACGAGGATTATAATTCACCCCTCCACTTT. Its translation is CASSYEDYNSPLHF.

V usage is TRBV9 and J usage is TRBJ1-2; TRBD1 might be the D (6 bases). The CDR3 extends over 15 amino acids. Trimming shortened V by 3 bases and J by 6 bases, and 18 bases separated the two germline ends. Germline V gene lookup returns CDR1 SGDLS and CDR2 YYNGEE. CDR3 protein: CASSAQPAGENGYTF. In DNA form, the CDR3 reads TGTGCCAGCAGCGCCCAGCCCGCAGGGGAGAATGGCTACACCTTC.

The V and J genes are TRBV13 and TRBJ1-6, with 8 bases identical to TRBD1. Trimming cost V 5 bases and J 7 bases; bases outside gene matches: 4. This CDR3 has 14 amino acids. Germline V lookup: CDR1 PRHDT, CDR2 FYEKMQ (reference sequence). CDR3 protein: CASSQDRGNSPLHF. In DNA, the CDR3 is TGTGCCAGCAGCCAAGACAGGGGAAATTCACCCCTCCACTTT.

The V call is TRBV11-3, the J call TRBJ1-6; TRBD1 is a possible D gene (5 bases). This CDR3 spans 13 amino acids. CDR1 is SGHNT and CDR2 is YENEEA in the germline V gene. V lost 5 bases and J 7 bases, leaving 9 bases between the germline ends. The DNA of the CDR3 is TGTGCCAGCAGCGGGGACTTCAATTCACCCCTCCACTTT. Its protein product is CASSGDFNSPLHF.